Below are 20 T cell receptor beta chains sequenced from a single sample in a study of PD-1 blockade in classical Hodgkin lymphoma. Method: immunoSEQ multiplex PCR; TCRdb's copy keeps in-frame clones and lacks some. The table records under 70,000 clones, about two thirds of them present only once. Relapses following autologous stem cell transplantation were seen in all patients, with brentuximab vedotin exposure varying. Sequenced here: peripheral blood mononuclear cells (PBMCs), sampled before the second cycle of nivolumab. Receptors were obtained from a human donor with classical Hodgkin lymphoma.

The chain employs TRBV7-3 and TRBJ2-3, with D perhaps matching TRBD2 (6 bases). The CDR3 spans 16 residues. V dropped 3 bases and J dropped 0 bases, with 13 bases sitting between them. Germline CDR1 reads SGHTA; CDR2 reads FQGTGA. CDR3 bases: TGTGCCAGCAGCTTGACTGCGGGGTTTAGCACAGATACGCAGTATTTT. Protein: CASSLTAGFSTDTQYF.

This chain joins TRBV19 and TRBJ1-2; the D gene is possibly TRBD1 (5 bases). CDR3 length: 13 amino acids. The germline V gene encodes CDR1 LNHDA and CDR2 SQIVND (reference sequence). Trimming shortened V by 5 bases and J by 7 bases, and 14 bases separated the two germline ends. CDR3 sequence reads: CASSLGRVLGYTF. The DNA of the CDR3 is TGTGCCAGTAGTCTTGGCAGGGTTCTTGGCTACACCTTC.

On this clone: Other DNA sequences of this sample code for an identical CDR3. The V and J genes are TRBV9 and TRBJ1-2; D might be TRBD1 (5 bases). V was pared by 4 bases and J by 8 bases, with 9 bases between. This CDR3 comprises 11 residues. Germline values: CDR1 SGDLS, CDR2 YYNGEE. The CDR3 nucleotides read TGTGCCAGCAGCCAACCAGGGGGCTACACCTTC. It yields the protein CASSQPGGYTF.

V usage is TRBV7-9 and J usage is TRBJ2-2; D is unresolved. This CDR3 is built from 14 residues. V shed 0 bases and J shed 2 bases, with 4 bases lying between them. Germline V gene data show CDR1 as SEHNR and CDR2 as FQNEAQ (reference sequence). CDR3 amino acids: CASSLAVNTGELFF. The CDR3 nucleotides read TGTGCCAGCAGCTTAGCGGTAAACACCGGGGAGCTGTTTTTT.

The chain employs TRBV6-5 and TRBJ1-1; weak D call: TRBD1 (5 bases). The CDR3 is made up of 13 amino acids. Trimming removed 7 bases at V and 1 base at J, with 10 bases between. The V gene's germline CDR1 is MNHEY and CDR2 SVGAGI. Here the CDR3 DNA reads TGTGCCAGCACCGGACACGGGAACACTGAAGCTTTCTTT. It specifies CASTGHGNTEAFF.

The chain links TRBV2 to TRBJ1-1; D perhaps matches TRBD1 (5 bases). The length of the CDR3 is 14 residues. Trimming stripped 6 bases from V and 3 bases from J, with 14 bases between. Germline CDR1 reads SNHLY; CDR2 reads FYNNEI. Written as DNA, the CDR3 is TGTGCCAGCAGAGAAAGGGGCTCGTACACTGAAGCTTTCTTT. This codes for CASRERGSYTEAFF.

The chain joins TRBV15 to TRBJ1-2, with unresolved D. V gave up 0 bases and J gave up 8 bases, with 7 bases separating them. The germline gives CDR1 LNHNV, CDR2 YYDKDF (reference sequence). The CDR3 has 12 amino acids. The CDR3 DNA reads TGTGCCACCAGCAGAGAGCTAGGCGGCTACACCTTC. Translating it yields CATSRELGGYTF. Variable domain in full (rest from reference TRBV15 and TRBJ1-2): DAMVIQNPRYQVTQFGKPVTLSCSQTLNHNVMYWYQQKSSQAPKLLFHYYDKDFNNEADTPDNFQSRRPNTSFCFLDIRSPGLGDTAMYLCATSRELGGYTFGSGTRLTVV.

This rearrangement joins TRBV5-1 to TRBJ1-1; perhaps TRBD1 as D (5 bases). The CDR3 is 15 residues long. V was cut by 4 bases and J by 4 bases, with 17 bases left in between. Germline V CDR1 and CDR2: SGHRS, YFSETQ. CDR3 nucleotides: TGCGCCAGCAGCACCTTCGGCAGGGTCGGCACTGAAGCTTTCTTT. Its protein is CASSTFGRVGTEAFF.

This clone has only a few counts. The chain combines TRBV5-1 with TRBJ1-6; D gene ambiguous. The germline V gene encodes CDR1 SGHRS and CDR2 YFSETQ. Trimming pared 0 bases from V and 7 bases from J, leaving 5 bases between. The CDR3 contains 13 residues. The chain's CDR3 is CASSLVGNSPLHF. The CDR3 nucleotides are TGCGCCAGCAGCTTGGTGGGAAATTCACCCCTCCACTTT. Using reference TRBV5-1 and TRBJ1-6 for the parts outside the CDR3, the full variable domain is KAGVTQTPRYLIKTRGQQVTLSCSPISGHRSVSWYQQTPGQGLQFLFEYFSETQRNKGNFPGRFSGRQFSNSRSEMNVSTLELGDSALYLCASSLVGNSPLHFGNGTRLTVT.

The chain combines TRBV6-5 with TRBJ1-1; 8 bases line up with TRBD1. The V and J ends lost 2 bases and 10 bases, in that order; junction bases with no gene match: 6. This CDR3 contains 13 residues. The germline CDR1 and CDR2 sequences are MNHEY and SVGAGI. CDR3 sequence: CASSYGQGVVAFF. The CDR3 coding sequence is TGTGCCAGCAGTTACGGACAGGGAGTTGTAGCTTTCTTT.

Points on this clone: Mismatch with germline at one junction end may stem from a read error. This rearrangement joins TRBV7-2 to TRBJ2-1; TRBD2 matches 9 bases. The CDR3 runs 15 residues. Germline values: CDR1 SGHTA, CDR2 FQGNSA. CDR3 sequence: CASSLAGTSSNEQFF. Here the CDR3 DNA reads TGTGCCAGCAGTTTAGCCGGGACTAGCAGCAATGAGCAGTTCTTC.

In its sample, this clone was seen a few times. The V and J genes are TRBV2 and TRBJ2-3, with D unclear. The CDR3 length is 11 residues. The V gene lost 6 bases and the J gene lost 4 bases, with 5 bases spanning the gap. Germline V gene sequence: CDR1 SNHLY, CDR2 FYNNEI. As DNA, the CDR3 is TGTGCCAGCAGCTGGCCAGATACGCAGTATTTT. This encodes CASSWPDTQYF. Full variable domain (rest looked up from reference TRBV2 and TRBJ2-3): EPEVTQTPSHQVTQMGQEVILRCVPISNHLYFYWYRQILGQKVEFLVSFYNNEISEKSEIFDDQFSVERPDGSNFTLKIRSTKLEDSAMYFCASSWPDTQYFGPGTRLTVL.

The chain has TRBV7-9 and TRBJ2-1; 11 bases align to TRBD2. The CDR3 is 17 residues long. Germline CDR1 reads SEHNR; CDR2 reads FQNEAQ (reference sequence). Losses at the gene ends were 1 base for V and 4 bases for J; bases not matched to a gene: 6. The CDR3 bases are TGTGCCAGCAGCTTAGGACTAGCGGGAACTGTTTACAATGAGCAGTTCTTC. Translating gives CASSLGLAGTVYNEQFF. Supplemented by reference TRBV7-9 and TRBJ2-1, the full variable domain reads DTGVSQNPRHKITKRGQNVTFRCDPISEHNRLYWYRQTLGQGPEFLTYFQNEAQLEKSRLLSDRFSAERPKGSFSTLEIQRTEQGDSAMYLCASSLGLAGTVYNEQFFGPGTRLTVL.

CDR3 nucleotides: TGTGCCAGTAGTGGCGTCTGGAGTACATCAAGCTATGGCTACACCTTC. Protein: CASSGVWSTSSYGYTF. J is TRBJ1-2 and V is TRBV19; no clear D gene. CDR3 length: 16 residues. CDR1 and CDR2 (germline): LNHDA, SQIVND (reference sequence). V dropped 5 bases and J dropped 4 bases, with 20 bases sitting between them.

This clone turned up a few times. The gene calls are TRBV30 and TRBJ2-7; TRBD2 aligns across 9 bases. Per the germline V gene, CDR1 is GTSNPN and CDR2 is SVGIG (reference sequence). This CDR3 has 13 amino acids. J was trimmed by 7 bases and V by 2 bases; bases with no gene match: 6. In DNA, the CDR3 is TGTGCCTGGAGTTTAGCGGGAGTAGGTGAGCAGTACTTC. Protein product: CAWSLAGVGEQYF.

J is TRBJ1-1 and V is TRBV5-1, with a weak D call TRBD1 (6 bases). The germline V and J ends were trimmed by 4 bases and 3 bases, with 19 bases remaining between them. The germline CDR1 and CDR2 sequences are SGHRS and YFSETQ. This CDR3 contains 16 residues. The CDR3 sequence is CASSALTGPGDTEAFF. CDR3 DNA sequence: TGCGCCAGCAGCGCCCTGACCGGGCCAGGGGACACTGAAGCTTTCTTT.

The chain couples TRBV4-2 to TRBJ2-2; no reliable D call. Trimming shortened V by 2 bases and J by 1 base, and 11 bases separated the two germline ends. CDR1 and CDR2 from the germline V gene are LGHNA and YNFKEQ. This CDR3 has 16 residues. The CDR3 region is CASSQLGSMNTGELFF. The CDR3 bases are TGTGCCAGCAGCCAACTAGGTAGCATGAACACCGGGGAGCTGTTTTTT.

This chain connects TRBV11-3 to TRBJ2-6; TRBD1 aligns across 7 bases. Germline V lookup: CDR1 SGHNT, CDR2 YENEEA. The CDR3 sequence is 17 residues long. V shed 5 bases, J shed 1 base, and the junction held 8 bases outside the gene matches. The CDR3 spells CASSPRRQGSGANVLTF. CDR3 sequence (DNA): TGTGCCAGCAGCCCCCGTAGACAGGGATCTGGGGCCAACGTCCTGACTTTC.

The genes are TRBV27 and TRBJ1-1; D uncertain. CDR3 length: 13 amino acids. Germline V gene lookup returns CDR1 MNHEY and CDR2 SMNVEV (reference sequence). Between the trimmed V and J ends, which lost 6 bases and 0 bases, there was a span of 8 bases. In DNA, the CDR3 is TGTGCCAGCAGCCCAAGCATGAACACTGAAGCTTTCTTT. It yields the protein CASSPSMNTEAFF.

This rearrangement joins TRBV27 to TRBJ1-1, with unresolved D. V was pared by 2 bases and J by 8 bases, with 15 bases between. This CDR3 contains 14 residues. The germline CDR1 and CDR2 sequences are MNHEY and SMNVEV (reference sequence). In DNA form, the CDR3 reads TGTGCCAGCAGTTTAGGGTCTGGGTTAGAGGAAGCTTTCTTT. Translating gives CASSLGSGLEEAFF.